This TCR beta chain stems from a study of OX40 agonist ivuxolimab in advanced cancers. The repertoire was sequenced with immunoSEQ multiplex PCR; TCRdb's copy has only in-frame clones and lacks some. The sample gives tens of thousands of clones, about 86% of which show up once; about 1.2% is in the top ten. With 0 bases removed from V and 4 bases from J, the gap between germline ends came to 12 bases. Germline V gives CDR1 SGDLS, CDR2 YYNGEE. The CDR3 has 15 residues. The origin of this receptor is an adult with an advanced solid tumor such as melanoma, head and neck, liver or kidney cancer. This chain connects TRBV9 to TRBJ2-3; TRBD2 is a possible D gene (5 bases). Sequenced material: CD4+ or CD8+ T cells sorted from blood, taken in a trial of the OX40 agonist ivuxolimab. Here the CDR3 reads CASSVGGHLADTQYF. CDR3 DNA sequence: TGTGCCAGCAGCGTAGGCGGGCACCTTGCAGATACGCAGTATTTT.